The sequence of this T cell receptor (beta chain) was determined in a study of blood T cell repertoires in COVID-19. Study information: COVID-19 samples from acute and convalescent phases originated in the United States, Italy and Spain. PBMCs, B-cell-depleted T cells, or T cells provided the cDNA or gDNA that made up the material.

CDR3 length: 17 residues. V gave up 0 bases and J gave up 2 bases, with 17 bases separating them. Germline assignment: CDR1 MGHRA and CDR2 YSYEKL. Generated by immunoSEQ multiplex PCR, the TCRdb table keeps only in-frame clones and is missing some. The sample shows under 150,000 clones, roughly 86% of them seen only once. The rearrangement joins TRBV4-1 to TRBJ2-7; possibly TRBD2 for D (6 bases). The sequenced sample was peripheral blood. The clonotype was recovered from a woman aged 45-65 years who had recovered from COVID-19. The CDR3 DNA reads TGCGCCAGCAGCCAAGATTACGGGGCGGGATCACCCTACGAGCAGTACTTC. Protein sequence: CASSQDYGAGSPYEQYF.